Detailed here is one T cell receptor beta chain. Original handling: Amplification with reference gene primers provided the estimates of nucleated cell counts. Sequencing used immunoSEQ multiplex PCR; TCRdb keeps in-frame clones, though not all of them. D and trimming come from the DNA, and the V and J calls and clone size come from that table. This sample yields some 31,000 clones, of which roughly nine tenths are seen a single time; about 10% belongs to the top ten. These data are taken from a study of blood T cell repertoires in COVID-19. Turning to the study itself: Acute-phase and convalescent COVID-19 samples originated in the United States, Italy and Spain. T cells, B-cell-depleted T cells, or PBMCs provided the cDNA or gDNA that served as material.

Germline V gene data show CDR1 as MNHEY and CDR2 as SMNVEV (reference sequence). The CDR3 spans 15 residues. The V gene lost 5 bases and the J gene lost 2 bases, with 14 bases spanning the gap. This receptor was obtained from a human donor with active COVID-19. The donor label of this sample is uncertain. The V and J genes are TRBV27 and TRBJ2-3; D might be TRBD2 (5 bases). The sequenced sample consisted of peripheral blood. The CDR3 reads CASSPSVRATDTQYF. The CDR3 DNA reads TGTGCCAGCAGTCCGTCGGTGCGGGCCACAGATACGCAGTATTTT.